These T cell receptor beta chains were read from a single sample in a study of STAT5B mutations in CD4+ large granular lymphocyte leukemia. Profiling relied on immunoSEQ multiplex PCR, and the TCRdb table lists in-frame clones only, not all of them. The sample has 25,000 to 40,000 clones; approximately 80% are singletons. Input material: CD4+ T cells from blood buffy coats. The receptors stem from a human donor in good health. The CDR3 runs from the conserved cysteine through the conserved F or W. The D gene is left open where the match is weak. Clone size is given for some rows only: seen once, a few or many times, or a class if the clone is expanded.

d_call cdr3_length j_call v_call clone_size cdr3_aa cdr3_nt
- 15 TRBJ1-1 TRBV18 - CASSSSAGRYTEAFF TGTGCCAGCTCAAGCTCGGCGGGGAGATACACTGAAGCTTTCTTT
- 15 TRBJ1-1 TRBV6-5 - CASSYLRGAGSEAFF TGTGCCAGCAGTTACCTCCGCGGGGCGGGCAGTGAAGCTTTCTTT
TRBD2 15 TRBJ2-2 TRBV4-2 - CASSQQAGDTGELFF TGTGCCAGCAGCCAACAAGCGGGAGATACCGGGGAGCTGTTTTTT
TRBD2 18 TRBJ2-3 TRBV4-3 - CASSQAGLAGVSTDTQYF TGCGCCAGCAGCCAAGCGGGACTAGCGGGAGTGAGCACAGATACGCAGTATTTT
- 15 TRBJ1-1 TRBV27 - CASSLGRGMNTGAFF TGTGCCAGCAGTTTAGGTCGGGGGATGAACACTGGAGCTTTCTTT
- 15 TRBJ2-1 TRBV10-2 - CASNPGRLSYNEQFF TGCGCCAGCAATCCGGGACGACTATCCTACAATGAGCAGTTCTTC
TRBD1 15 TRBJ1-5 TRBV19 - CASRPRQGPNQPQHF TGTGCCAGTAGACCTCGACAGGGACCCAATCAGCCCCAGCATTTT
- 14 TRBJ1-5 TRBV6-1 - CASRGMMGNQPQHF TGTGCCAGTAGGGGGATGATGGGCAATCAGCCCCAGCATTTT
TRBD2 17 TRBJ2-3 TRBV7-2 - CASSLAKLAGAADTQYF TGTGCCAGCAGCTTAGCGAAACTAGCGGGAGCGGCAGATACGCAGTATTTT
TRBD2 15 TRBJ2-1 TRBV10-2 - CASSRSGGDPNEQFF TGCGCCAGCAGTCGTAGCGGGGGTGACCCCAATGAGCAGTTCTTC
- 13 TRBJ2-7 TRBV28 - CASGGRALREQYF TGTGCCAGTGGGGGCAGGGCGCTACGGGAGCAGTACTTC
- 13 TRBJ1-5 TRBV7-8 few CASSLPGFQPQHF TGTGCCAGCAGCCTCCCGGGGTTCCAGCCCCAGCATTTT
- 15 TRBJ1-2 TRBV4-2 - CASSLPGAEDYGYTF TGTGCCAGCAGCCTCCCAGGGGCGGAGGACTATGGCTACACCTTC
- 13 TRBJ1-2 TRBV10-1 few CASSESLNYGYTF TGCGCCAGCAGTGAGTCCCTGAACTATGGCTACACCTTC
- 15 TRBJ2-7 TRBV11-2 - CASSSIRGRTYEQYF TGTGCCAGCAGCTCCATTCGGGGACGCACCTACGAGCAGTACTTC
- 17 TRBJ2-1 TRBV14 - CASSRAHGAGSYNEQFF TGTGCCAGCAGCCGAGCCCACGGGGCGGGCTCATACAATGAGCAGTTCTTC
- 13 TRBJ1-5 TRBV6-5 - CASQRDSNQPQHF TGTGCCAGCCAAAGAGATAGCAATCAGCCCCAGCATTTT
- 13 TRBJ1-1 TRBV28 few CASNVAGPIQAFF TGTGCCAGCAACGTAGCAGGGCCTATCCAAGCTTTCTTT
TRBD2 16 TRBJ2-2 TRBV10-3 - CAISAAGLAVTGELFF TGTGCCATCAGTGCTGCCGGACTAGCGGTCACCGGGGAGCTGTTTTTT
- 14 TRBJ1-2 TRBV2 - CASSEGGNPYGYTF TGTGCCAGCAGTGAAGGGGGGAATCCCTATGGCTACACCTTC
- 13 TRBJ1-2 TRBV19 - CASSIGRSYGYTF TGTGCCAGTAGTATAGGGCGGAGCTATGGCTACACCTTC
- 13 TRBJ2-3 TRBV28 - CASRRDLTDTQYF TGTGCCAGCAGGAGGGACCTCACAGATACGCAGTATTTT
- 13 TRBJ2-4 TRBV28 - CASLPGRENIQYF TGTGCCAGCCTACCGGGGCGCGAAAACATTCAGTACTTC
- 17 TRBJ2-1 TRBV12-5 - CASGLVLGREPYNEQFF TGTGCTAGTGGTTTGGTACTCGGCAGGGAACCCTACAATGAGCAGTTCTTC
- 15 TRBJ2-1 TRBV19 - CASSPRTSRGNEQFF TGTGCCAGTAGTCCCCGAACTAGTCGGGGCAATGAGCAGTTCTTC
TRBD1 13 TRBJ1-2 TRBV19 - CASRTGRNYGYTF TGTGCCAGTAGGACAGGGCGGAACTATGGCTACACCTTC
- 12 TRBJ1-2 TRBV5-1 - CASSPDGFGYTF TGCGCCAGCAGCCCGGACGGGTTTGGCTACACCTTC
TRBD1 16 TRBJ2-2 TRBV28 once CASSANRGPTTGELFF TGTGCCAGCAGTGCCAACAGGGGACCTACCACCGGGGAGCTGTTTTTT
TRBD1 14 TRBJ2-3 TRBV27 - CASIPGQRTDTQYF TGTGCCAGCATCCCGGGACAGCGCACAGATACGCAGTATTTT
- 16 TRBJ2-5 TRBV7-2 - CASSLAPGLGGETQYF TGTGCCAGCAGCTTAGCGCCAGGTCTAGGGGGAGAGACCCAGTACTTC
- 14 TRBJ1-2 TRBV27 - CASSSHDTSVGYTF TGTGCCAGCAGTTCGCACGACACGTCGGTCGGCTACACCTTC
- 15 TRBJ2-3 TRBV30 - CAWSVGTGAGDTQYF TGTGCCTGGAGTGTAGGGACGGGAGCAGGAGATACGCAGTATTTT
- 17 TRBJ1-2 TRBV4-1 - CASSQLGRQTYVGGYTF TGCGCCAGCAGCCAGCTGGGGAGACAGACGTATGTTGGGGGCTACACCTTC
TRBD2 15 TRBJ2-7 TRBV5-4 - CASSSTGGLSYEQYF TGTGCCAGCAGCTCCACGGGAGGGCTTTCCTACGAGCAGTACTTC
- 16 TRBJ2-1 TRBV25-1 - CASSELGLQSYNEQFF TGTGCCAGCAGTGAATTAGGACTACAATCCTACAATGAGCAGTTCTTC
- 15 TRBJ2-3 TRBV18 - CASSPLRASTDTQYF TGTGCCAGCTCACCACTTCGGGCTAGCACAGATACGCAGTATTTT
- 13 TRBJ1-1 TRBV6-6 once CASSSQGITEAFF TGTGCCAGCAGTTCCCAGGGTATCACTGAAGCTTTCTTT
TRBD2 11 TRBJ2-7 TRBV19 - CASSFGEGQYF TGTGCCAGTAGTTTCGGGGAGGGGCAGTACTTC
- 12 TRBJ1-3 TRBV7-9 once CAHILSGNTIYF TGTGCCCACATTTTAAGTGGAAACACCATATATTTT
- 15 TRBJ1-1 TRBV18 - CASSPSPGTGTEAFF TGTGCCAGCTCACCATCTCCAGGGACCGGTACTGAAGCTTTCTTT
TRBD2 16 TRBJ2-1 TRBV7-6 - CASSLVYTSGRNEQFF TGTGCCAGCAGCTTAGTCTATACTAGCGGGAGGAATGAGCAGTTCTTC
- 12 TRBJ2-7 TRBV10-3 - CAIGRGAYEQYF TGTGCCATCGGTAGAGGCGCCTACGAGCAGTACTTC
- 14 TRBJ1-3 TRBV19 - CASSHRVSGNTIYF TGTGCCAGTAGTCACAGGGTTTCTGGAAACACCATATATTTT
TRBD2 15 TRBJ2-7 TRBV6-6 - CASRSMLAGEAQQYF TGTGCCAGCAGATCCATGCTAGCGGGAGAAGCCCAGCAGTACTTC
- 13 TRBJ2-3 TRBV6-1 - CASSEGLDDTQYF TGTGCCAGCAGTGAAGGCTTAGATGATACGCAGTATTTT
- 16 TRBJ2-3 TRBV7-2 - CASSLFIGDSTDTQYF TGTGCCAGCAGCTTATTTATCGGTGATAGCACAGATACGCAGTATTTT
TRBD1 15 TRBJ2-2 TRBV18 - CASSPRTGWAGELFF TGTGCCAGCTCACCACGGACAGGGTGGGCCGGGGAGCTGTTTTTT
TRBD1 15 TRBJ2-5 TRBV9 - CASSVAGQYQETQYF TGTGCCAGCAGCGTAGCGGGACAGTACCAAGAGACCCAGTACTTC
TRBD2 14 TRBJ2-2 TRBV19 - CASIGGLGDGELFF TGTGCCAGTATAGGGGGACTAGGTGACGGGGAGCTGTTTTTT
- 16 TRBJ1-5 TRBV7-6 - CASSLEAVQGRQPQHF TGTGCCAGCAGCTTAGAAGCTGTCCAGGGCAGACAGCCCCAGCATTTT
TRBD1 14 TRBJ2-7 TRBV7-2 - CASSESTGPYEQYF TGTGCCAGCAGCGAGTCGACAGGGCCCTACGAGCAGTACTTC
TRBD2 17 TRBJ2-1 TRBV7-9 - CASSLAFPSGLYNEQFF TGTGCCAGCAGCTTAGCGTTTCCTAGCGGTCTCTACAATGAGCAGTTCTTC
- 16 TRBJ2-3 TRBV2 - CASSPSAVSSTDTQYF TGTGCCAGCAGTCCTTCAGCGGTCTCTAGCACAGATACGCAGTATTTT
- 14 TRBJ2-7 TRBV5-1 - CASSLTGSRYEQYF TGCGCCAGCAGCTTAACAGGGAGTCGCTACGAGCAGTACTTC
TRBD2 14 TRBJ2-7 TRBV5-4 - CASSLGGGPYEQYF TGTGCCAGCAGCTTGGGGGGGGGACCCTACGAGCAGTACTTC
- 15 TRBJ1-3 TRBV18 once CASSQTAAEVDTIYF TGTGCCAGCTCACAGACAGCAGCTGAGGTTGACACCATATATTTT
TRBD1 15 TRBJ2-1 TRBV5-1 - CASSLGGGLYNEQFF TGCGCCAGCAGCTTGGGAGGGGGCCTATACAATGAGCAGTTCTTC
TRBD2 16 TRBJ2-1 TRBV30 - CAWGRKFGRPYNEQFF TGTGCCTGGGGCAGGAAGTTCGGGAGGCCTTACAATGAGCAGTTCTTC
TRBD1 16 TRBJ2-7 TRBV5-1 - CASSLGRDRVIYEQYF TGCGCCAGCAGCTTGGGTCGGGACAGGGTAATATACGAGCAGTACTTC
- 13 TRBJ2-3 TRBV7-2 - CASSFQGPDTQYF TGTGCCAGCAGCTTCCAAGGCCCAGATACGCAGTATTTT